These T cell receptor beta chains were read from a single sample in a study of molecular identifiers for immune sequencing clone quantification. TCRdb reprocessed the PCR reads via MiXCR and lists one record per CDR3 protein. The table has 490,000 or so distinct CDR3 sequences, 25% seen once. Sequenced: naive CD8+ T cells from blood, with Jurkat cell RNA spiked in. The receptor source for this set is a human donor in good health. Some libraries in this study had Jurkat cell RNA spiked in. Both conserved end residues are part of each CDR3. The D gene is left open where the match is weak. Only part of the rows carry a size: once, few, many, or a class if the clone is expanded.

d_gene | j_gene | v_gene | abundance | CDR3aa | CDR3nt
- | TRBJ1-6 | TRBV4-3 | - | CANSQDRGSNSPLHF | TGCGCCAACAGCCAAGATCGGGGTTCCAATTCACCCCTCCACTTT
TRBD1 | TRBJ1-1 | TRBV28 | - | CASSFKTGDGTEAFF | TGTGCCAGCAGTTTCAAAACAGGGGACGGCACTGAAGCTTTCTTT
- | TRBJ2-3 | TRBV5-5 | many | CASSSAYTQYF | TGTGCCAGCAGCTCCGCTTATACGCAGTATTTT
TRBD1 | TRBJ2-2 | TRBV7-9 | - | CASSTTGQGYTGELFF | TGTGCCAGCAGCACGACGGGACAGGGATACACCGGGGAGCTGTTTTTT
TRBD1 | TRBJ1-1 | TRBV4-3 | few | CASSLGQGGVGTEAFF | TGCGCCAGCAGCCTGGGACAGGGTGGGGTTGGGACTGAAGCTTTCTTT
- | TRBJ2-7 | TRBV20-1 | many | CSASKGRGYEQYF | TGCAGTGCTAGTAAAGGGCGAGGCTACGAGCAGTACTTC
- | TRBJ1-5 | TRBV6-2/TRBV6-3 | few | CASSYDLTDSQPQHF | TGTGCCAGCAGTTATGATTTGACAGACAGCCAGCCCCAGCATTTT
- | TRBJ1-2 | TRBV7-6 | - | CASSLEGGSYGYTF | TGTGCCAGCAGCTTAGAGGGGGGGAGCTATGGCTACACCTTC
TRBD1 | TRBJ1-1 | TRBV27 | few | CASSPLGDRGFTEAFF | TGTGCCAGCAGTCCTCTCGGGGACAGGGGGTTCACTGAAGCTTTCTTT
- | TRBJ2-3 | TRBV4-3 | - | CASSQGTRAQGGQYF | TGCGCCAGCAGCCAAGGGACTCGGGCGCAGGGAGGGCAGTATTTT
- | TRBJ1-5 | TRBV28 | many | CASAPRTGLGQPQHF | TGTGCCAGCGCCCCCCGTACAGGGCTCGGGCAGCCCCAGCATTTT
- | TRBJ2-7 | TRBV28 | few | CASSARQPYERYF | TGTGCCAGCAGTGCTCGACAGCCCTACGAGCGGTACTTC